This T cell receptor beta chain was profiled in a study of vaccination and CD4 T cells after COVID-19. Treatment specified: approximately 10-day PBMC culture with coronavirus spike peptide pools or control peptides (ViraFEST assay). This clonotype was recorded a few times. Its antigen is unidentified. V lost 6 bases and J 3 bases, leaving 15 bases between the germline ends. From germline, CDR1 is MNHNS and CDR2 SASEGT. This CDR3 region has 14 residues. Cultured CD4+ T-cell DNA underwent Oncomine TCR Beta short-read sequencing. The template was genomic DNA from cultured CD4+ T cells. TCRdb used MiXCR to reprocess the PCR reads, holding one entry per CDR3 protein. The repertoire holds about 10,000 distinct CDR3 sequences, roughly two thirds seen once, with over 20% in the top ten.

The TCR was taken from a human donor who had recovered from COVID-19. The sequencing here drew on CD4+ T cells from blood, cultured in vitro, taken before SARS-CoV-2 vaccination. The V and J genes are TRBV6-1 and TRBJ2-7; possible D gene TRBD2, 6 bases. The CDR3 nucleotides are TGTGCCAGCAGAGTAGCGGCGGGACGCTACGAGCAGTACTTC. Translation gives CASRVAAGRYEQYF.